A selection of T cell receptor beta chains follows, all from one sample in a study of T-cell reconstitution after alpha-beta-depleted transplantation in children. One entry per CDR3 protein results from TCRdb running MiXCR on the PCR reads. The table lists about 690,000 distinct CDR3 sequences, roughly 15% of them singletons. Sequences were derived from PBMCs from the stem cell graft donor, sampled from the stem cell graft. These receptors originate from a human donor who donated a stem cell graft to a child with acute myeloid leukemia. The CDR3 runs from the conserved cysteine through the conserved F or W. The D gene is left open where the match is weak. The size entry is marked missing in some rows and otherwise reads once, few, many or a size class.

d_gene: TRBD1; j_gene: TRBJ2-6; abundance: few; v_gene: TRBV20-1; CDR3aa: CSARGTVSGANVLTF; CDR3nt: TGCAGTGCTAGGGGGACAGTCTCTGGGGCCAACGTCCTGACTTTC
d_gene: -; j_gene: TRBJ2-1; abundance: many; v_gene: TRBV29-1; CDR3aa: CSVGLMAYNEQFF; CDR3nt: TGCAGCGTTGGGCTCATGGCCTACAATGAGCAGTTCTTC
d_gene: -; j_gene: TRBJ2-1; abundance: -; v_gene: TRBV19; CDR3aa: CASSSKSSLRGYNEQFF; CDR3nt: TGTGCCAGTAGCTCTAAATCTTCTTTGCGGGGCTACAATGAGCAGTTCTTC
d_gene: TRBD2; j_gene: TRBJ2-7; abundance: -; v_gene: TRBV13; CDR3aa: CASSSGSGGRYF; CDR3nt: TGTGCCAGCAGCTCGGGTAGCGGGGGTCGGTACTTC
d_gene: -; j_gene: TRBJ1-3; abundance: few; v_gene: TRBV7-9; CDR3aa: CASSPYSGNTIYF; CDR3nt: TGTGCCAGCAGCCCCTATAGTGGAAACACCATATATTTT
d_gene: -; j_gene: TRBJ1-5; abundance: -; v_gene: TRBV5-1; CDR3aa: CASSHGGQGGNQPQHF; CDR3nt: TGCGCCAGCAGTCACGGGGGTCAAGGTGGCAATCAGCCCCAGCATTTT
d_gene: -; j_gene: TRBJ2-7; abundance: -; v_gene: TRBV7-2; CDR3aa: CASSLLARGDQYF; CDR3nt: TGTGCCAGCAGCTTGTTGGCGCGGGGCGACCAGTACTTC
d_gene: -; j_gene: TRBJ2-2; abundance: many; v_gene: TRBV20-1; CDR3aa: CSAARVAGELFF; CDR3nt: TGCAGTGCTGCCAGGGTTGCTGGGGAGCTGTTTTTT
d_gene: TRBD1; j_gene: TRBJ1-2; abundance: -; v_gene: TRBV20-1; CDR3aa: CSAQGQGYSLQGGYTF; CDR3nt: TGCAGCGCCCAGGGACAGGGCTATTCTTTACAGGGGGGCTACACCTTC
d_gene: -; j_gene: TRBJ2-1; abundance: many; v_gene: TRBV15; CDR3aa: CATSRDLRRGGNEQFF; CDR3nt: TGTGCCACCAGCAGAGATCTCCGGCGGGGAGGAAATGAGCAGTTCTTC
d_gene: -; j_gene: TRBJ1-6; abundance: many; v_gene: TRBV20-1; CDR3aa: CSARGGWDGGDSPLHF; CDR3nt: TGCAGTGCTAGGGGGGGCTGGGACGGCGGCGATTCACCCCTCCACTTT
d_gene: -; j_gene: TRBJ2-7; abundance: few; v_gene: TRBV20-1; CDR3aa: CSASPPSPDSYEQYF; CDR3nt: TGCAGTGCTAGCCCCCCTAGCCCCGACTCCTACGAGCAGTACTTC
d_gene: TRBD2; j_gene: TRBJ2-3; abundance: few; v_gene: TRBV20-1; CDR3aa: CSASSIAGFHTDTQYF; CDR3nt: TGCAGTGCTAGCTCGATAGCGGGGTTTCATACAGATACGCAGTATTTT
d_gene: TRBD2; j_gene: TRBJ2-7; abundance: -; v_gene: TRBV4-1; CDR3aa: CASSQDIIAGADSYEQYF; CDR3nt: TGCGCCAGCAGCCAAGATATAATAGCGGGGGCCGACTCCTACGAGCAGTACTTC
d_gene: -; j_gene: TRBJ1-3; abundance: -; v_gene: TRBV4-3; CDR3aa: CASSQADAGNTIYF; CDR3nt: TGCGCCAGCAGCCAAGCTGACGCTGGAAACACCATATATTTT
d_gene: -; j_gene: TRBJ2-2; abundance: few; v_gene: TRBV29-1; CDR3aa: CSTGYSNTGELFF; CDR3nt: TGCAGCACAGGGTACTCGAACACCGGGGAGCTGTTTTTT
d_gene: TRBD2; j_gene: TRBJ2-1; abundance: few; v_gene: TRBV4-2; CDR3aa: CASSQETSGGPNEQFF; CDR3nt: TGTGCCAGCAGCCAAGAGACTAGCGGGGGGCCCAATGAGCAGTTCTTC
d_gene: -; j_gene: TRBJ1-6; abundance: few; v_gene: TRBV10-3; CDR3aa: CAISEAYVVSPLHF; CDR3nt: TGTGCCATCAGTGAGGCGTACGTAGTCTCACCCCTCCACTTT
d_gene: TRBD2; j_gene: TRBJ2-1; abundance: -; v_gene: TRBV7-3; CDR3aa: CASSVPSGGFVEQFF; CDR3nt: TGTGCCAGCAGCGTTCCTAGCGGGGGGTTTGTTGAGCAGTTCTTC
d_gene: -; j_gene: TRBJ2-6; abundance: few; v_gene: TRBV20-1; CDR3aa: CSAEYPGANVLTF; CDR3nt: TGCAGTGCCGAATATCCTGGGGCCAACGTCCTGACTTTC
d_gene: -; j_gene: TRBJ1-2; abundance: many; v_gene: TRBV20-1; CDR3aa: CSAIERRGYGYTF; CDR3nt: TGCAGTGCCATCGAACGGAGGGGTTATGGCTACACCTTC
d_gene: TRBD2; j_gene: TRBJ2-5; abundance: -; v_gene: TRBV6-2/TRBV6-3; CDR3aa: CASTHPSSGQETQYF; CDR3nt: TGTGCCAGCACCCACCCGTCTAGCGGCCAAGAGACCCAGTACTTC
d_gene: -; j_gene: TRBJ2-3; abundance: many; v_gene: TRBV20-1; CDR3aa: CSARDELAGTQYF; CDR3nt: TGCAGTGCTAGAGATGAACTGGCTGGTACGCAGTATTTT
d_gene: TRBD1; j_gene: TRBJ1-3; abundance: many; v_gene: TRBV6-6; CDR3aa: CASSGQGGNTIYF; CDR3nt: TGTGCCAGCAGTGGACAGGGAGGAAACACCATATATTTT
d_gene: TRBD2; j_gene: TRBJ2-1; abundance: -; v_gene: TRBV11-1; CDR3aa: CASSVPPGTSGGSNNEQFF; CDR3nt: TGTGCCAGCAGCGTTCCCCCCGGGACTAGCGGGGGGTCGAACAATGAGCAGTTCTTC
d_gene: -; j_gene: TRBJ2-1; abundance: few; v_gene: TRBV11-3; CDR3aa: CASSSHRDYNEQFF; CDR3nt: TGTGCCAGCAGCAGCCACAGGGATTACAATGAGCAGTTCTTC
d_gene: TRBD2; j_gene: TRBJ2-5; abundance: -; v_gene: TRBV7-2; CDR3aa: CASSSWTSGLEETQYF; CDR3nt: TGTGCCAGCAGCTCCTGGACTAGCGGACTCGAAGAGACCCAGTACTTC
d_gene: TRBD1; j_gene: TRBJ2-7; abundance: many; v_gene: TRBV20-1; CDR3aa: CSARDLGTADREQYF; CDR3nt: TGCAGTGCTAGAGATCTCGGGACAGCCGACCGCGAGCAGTACTTC
d_gene: -; j_gene: TRBJ2-4; abundance: many; v_gene: TRBV5-1; CDR3aa: CASSLKEGSENIQYF; CDR3nt: TGCGCCAGCAGCTTAAAAGAGGGCAGCGAAAACATTCAGTACTTC
d_gene: TRBD1; j_gene: TRBJ2-1; abundance: -; v_gene: TRBV6-2/TRBV6-3; CDR3aa: CATGTGYEQFF; CDR3nt: TGTGCCACCGGGACAGGGTATGAGCAGTTCTTC
d_gene: -; j_gene: TRBJ2-6; abundance: -; v_gene: TRBV7-9; CDR3aa: CASSPTAPSGANVLTF; CDR3nt: TGTGCCAGCAGCCCAACCGCCCCCTCTGGGGCCAACGTCCTGACTTTC